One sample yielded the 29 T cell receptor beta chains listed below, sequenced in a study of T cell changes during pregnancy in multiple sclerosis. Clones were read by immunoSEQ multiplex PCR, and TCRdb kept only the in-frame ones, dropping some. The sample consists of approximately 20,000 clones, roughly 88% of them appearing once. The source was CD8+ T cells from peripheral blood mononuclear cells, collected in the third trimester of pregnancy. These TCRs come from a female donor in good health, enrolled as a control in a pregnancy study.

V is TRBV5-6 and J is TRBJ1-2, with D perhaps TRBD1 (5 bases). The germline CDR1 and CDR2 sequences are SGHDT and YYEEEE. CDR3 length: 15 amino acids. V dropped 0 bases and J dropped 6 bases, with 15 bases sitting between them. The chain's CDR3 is CASSLDSWGSDGYTF. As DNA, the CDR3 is TGTGCCAGCAGCTTGGACTCTTGGGGCAGCGATGGCTACACCTTC.

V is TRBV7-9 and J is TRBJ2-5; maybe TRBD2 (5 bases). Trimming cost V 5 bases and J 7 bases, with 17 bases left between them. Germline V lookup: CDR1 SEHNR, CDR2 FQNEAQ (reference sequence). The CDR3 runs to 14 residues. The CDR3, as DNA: TGTGCCAGCAGCCCCAGCCTAGCCCTCCCGACCCAGTACTTC. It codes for CASSPSLALPTQYF.

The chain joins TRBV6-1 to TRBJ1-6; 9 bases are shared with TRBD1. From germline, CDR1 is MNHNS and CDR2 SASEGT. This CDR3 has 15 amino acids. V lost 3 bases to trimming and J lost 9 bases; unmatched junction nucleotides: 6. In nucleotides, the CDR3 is TGTGCCAGCAGTGACGAGGGACAGGGTAGTTCACCCCTCCACTTT. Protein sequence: CASSDEGQGSSPLHF.

Here the CDR3 reads CASSLTGGLMDGHEQYF. Written as DNA, the CDR3 is TGTGCCAGCAGCTTAACAGGGGGCCTCATGGATGGTCACGAGCAGTACTTC. The V and J genes are TRBV9 and TRBJ2-7, with TRBD1 matching 9 bases. From germline, CDR1 is SGDLS and CDR2 YYNGEE. V shed 4 bases and J 5 bases; nucleotides not matched to a gene: 16. This CDR3 is built from 17 residues.

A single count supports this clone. CDR3 nucleotide sequence: TGTGCCAGCAGTCCCCGGGAGGGGACTAACTATGGCTACACCTTC. This sequence encodes CASSPREGTNYGYTF. This rearrangement joins TRBV27 to TRBJ1-2; D may be TRBD1 (5 bases). Germline V CDR1 and CDR2: MNHEY, SMNVEV (reference sequence). The CDR3 contains 15 residues. Trimming stripped 5 bases from V and 0 bases from J, with 13 bases between.

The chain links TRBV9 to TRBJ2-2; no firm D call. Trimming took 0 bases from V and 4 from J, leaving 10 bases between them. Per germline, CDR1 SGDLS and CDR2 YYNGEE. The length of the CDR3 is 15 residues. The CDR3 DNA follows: TGTGCCAGCAGCGTAGCTTCCCACACCACCGGGGAGCTGTTTTTT. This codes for CASSVASHTTGELFF.

The CDR3 DNA reads as TGCGCCAGCAGCTTGCGGGATGGCTCCTACGAGCAGTACTTC. Its protein is CASSLRDGSYEQYF. V usage is TRBV5-1 and J usage is TRBJ2-7; D may be TRBD2 (5 bases). CDR3 length: 14 residues. Germline values: CDR1 SGHRS, CDR2 YFSETQ. With 1 base removed from V and 0 bases from J, the gap between germline ends came to 8 bases.

The CDR3 spells CASSPDTRIEQFF. In DNA, the CDR3 is TGTGCCAGCAGCCCGGACACCCGTATTGAGCAGTTCTTC. The chain couples TRBV7-9 to TRBJ2-1; TRBD1 is a possible D gene (5 bases). The V end lost 5 bases, the J end lost 9 bases, and 14 bases lay between the germline ends. This CDR3 spans 13 amino acids. Germline assignment: CDR1 SEHNR and CDR2 FQNEAQ (reference sequence).

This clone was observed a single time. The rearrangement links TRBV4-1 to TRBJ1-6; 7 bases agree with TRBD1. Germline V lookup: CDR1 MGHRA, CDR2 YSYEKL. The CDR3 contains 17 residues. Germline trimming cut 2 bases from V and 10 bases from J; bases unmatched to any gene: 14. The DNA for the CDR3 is TGCGCCAGCAGCCAACCTATCACAGGGGAAATAGAATCACCCCTCCACTTT. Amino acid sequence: CASSQPITGEIESPLHF.

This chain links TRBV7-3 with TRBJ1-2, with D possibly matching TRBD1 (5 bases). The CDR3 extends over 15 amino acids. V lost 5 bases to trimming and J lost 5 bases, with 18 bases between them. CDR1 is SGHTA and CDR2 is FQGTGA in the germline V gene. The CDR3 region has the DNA TGTGCCAGCAGCGCCAAGGACACCACCCGGTATGGCTACACCTTC. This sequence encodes CASSAKDTTRYGYTF.

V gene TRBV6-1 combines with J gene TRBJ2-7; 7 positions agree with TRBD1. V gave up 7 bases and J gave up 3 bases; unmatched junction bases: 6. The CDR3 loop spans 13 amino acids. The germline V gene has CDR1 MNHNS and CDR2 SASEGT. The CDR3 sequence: CASTKGGYYEQYF. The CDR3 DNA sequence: TGTGCCAGCACTAAAGGGGGCTACTACGAGCAGTACTTC.

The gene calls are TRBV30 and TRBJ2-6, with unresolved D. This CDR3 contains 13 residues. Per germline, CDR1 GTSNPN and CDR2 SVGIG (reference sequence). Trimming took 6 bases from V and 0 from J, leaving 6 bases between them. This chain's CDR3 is CACWSSGANVLTF. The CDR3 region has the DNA TGTGCCTGTTGGAGCTCTGGGGCCAACGTCCTGACTTTC.

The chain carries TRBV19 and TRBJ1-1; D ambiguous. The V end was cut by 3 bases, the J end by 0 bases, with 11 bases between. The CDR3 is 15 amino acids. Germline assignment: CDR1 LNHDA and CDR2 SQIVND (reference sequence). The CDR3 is CASSIAADLNTEAFF. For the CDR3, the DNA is TGTGCCAGTAGTATTGCGGCTGACTTGAACACTGAAGCTTTCTTT.

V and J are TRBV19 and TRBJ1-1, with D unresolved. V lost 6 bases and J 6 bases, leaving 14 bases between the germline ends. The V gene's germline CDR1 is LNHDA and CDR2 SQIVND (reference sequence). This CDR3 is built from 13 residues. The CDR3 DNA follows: TGTGCCAGTAGGCCCGGCGGGTTATCTGAAGCTTTCTTT. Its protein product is CASRPGGLSEAFF.

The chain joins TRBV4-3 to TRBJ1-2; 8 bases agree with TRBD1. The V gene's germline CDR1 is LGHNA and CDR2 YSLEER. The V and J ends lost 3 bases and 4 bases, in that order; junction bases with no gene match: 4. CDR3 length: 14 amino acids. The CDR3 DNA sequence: TGCGCCAGCAGCCAGGACAGGGCCCGCTATGGCTACACCTTC. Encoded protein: CASSQDRARYGYTF.

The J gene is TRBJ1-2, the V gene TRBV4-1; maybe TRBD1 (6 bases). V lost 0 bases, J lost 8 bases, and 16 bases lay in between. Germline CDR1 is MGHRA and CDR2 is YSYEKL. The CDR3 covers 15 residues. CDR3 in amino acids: CASSQETGLWLGYTF. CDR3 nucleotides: TGCGCCAGCAGCCAAGAGACAGGCCTTTGGTTGGGCTACACCTTC.

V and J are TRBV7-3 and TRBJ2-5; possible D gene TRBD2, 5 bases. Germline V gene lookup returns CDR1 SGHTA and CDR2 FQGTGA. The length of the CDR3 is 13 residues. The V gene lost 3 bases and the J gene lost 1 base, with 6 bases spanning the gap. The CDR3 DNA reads TGTGCCAGCAGCTTCGAGGGCCAAGAGACCCAGTACTTC. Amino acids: CASSFEGQETQYF.

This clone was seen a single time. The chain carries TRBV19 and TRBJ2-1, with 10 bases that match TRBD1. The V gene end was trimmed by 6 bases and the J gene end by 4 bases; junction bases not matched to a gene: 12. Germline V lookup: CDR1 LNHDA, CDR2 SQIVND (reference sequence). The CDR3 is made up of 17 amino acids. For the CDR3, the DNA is TGTGCCAGTAGCACCGTAGGGACAGGGGTTATTTACAATGAGCAGTTCTTC. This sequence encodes CASSTVGTGVIYNEQFF.

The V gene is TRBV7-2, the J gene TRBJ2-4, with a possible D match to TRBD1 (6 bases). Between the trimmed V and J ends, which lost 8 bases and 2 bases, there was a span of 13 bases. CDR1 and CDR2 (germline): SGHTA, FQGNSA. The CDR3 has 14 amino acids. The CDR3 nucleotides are TGTGCCAGCGGCTACAGGGTCTCCAAAAACATTCAGTACTTC. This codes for CASGYRVSKNIQYF.

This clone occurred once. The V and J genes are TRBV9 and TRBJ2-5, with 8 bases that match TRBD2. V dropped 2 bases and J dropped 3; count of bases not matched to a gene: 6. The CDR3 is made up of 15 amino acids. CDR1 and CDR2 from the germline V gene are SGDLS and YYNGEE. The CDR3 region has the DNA TGTGCCAGCAGCGTCGGAGCGGGGGCCGAAGAGACCCAGTACTTC. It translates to CASSVGAGAEETQYF.

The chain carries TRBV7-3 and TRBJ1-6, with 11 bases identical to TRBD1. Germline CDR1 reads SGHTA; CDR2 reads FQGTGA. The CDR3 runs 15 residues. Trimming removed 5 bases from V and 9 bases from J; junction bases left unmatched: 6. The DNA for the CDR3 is TGTGCCAGCAGCATAGGACAGGGGGCCGTTTCACCCCTCCACTTT. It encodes CASSIGQGAVSPLHF.

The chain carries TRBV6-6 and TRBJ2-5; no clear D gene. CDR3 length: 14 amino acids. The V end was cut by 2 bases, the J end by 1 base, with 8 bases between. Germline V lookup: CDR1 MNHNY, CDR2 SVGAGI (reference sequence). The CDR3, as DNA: TGTGCCAGCAGTTACCTGCAGGCCCAAGAGACCCAGTACTTC. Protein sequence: CASSYLQAQETQYF.

The CDR3 DNA is TGTGCCAGCAGTTTCTGGGCAGGCCTCTCCTACGAGCAGTACTTC. This encodes CASSFWAGLSYEQYF. The chain uses TRBV28 and TRBJ2-7; D gene uncertain. V gave up 3 bases and J gave up 0 bases, with 12 bases separating them. Germline CDR1 reads MDHEN; CDR2 reads SYDVKM. The CDR3 spans 15 residues.

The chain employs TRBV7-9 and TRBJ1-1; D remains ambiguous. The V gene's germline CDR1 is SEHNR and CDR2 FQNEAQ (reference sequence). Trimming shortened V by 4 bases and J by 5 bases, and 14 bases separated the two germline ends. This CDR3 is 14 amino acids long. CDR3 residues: CASSSDPSRTEAFF. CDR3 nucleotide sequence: TGTGCCAGCAGCTCAGACCCTTCGAGGACTGAAGCTTTCTTT.

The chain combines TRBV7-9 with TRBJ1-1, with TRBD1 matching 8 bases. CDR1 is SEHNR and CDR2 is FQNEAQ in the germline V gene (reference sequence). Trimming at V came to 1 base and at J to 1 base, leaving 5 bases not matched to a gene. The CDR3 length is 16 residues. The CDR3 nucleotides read TGTGCCAGCAGCTTAGATAGACAGGGGAAGAACACTGAAGCTTTCTTT. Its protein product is CASSLDRQGKNTEAFF. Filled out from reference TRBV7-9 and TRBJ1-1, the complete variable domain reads DTGVSQNPRHKITKRGQNVTFRCDPISEHNRLYWYRQTLGQGPEFLTYFQNEAQLEKSRLLSDRFSAERPKGSFSTLEIQRTEQGDSAMYLCASSLDRQGKNTEAFFGQGTRLTVV.

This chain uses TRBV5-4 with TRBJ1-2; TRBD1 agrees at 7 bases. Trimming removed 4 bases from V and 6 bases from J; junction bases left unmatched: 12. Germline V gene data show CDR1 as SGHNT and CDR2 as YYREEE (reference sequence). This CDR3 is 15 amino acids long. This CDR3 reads CASSPSDDRVDGYTF. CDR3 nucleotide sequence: TGTGCCAGCAGCCCCTCTGACGACAGGGTAGATGGCTACACCTTC.

Written as DNA, the CDR3 is TGTGCCAGCAGCCCGGGACAGGGAACCTACAATGAGCAGTTCTTC. Translating it yields CASSPGQGTYNEQFF. The chain combines TRBV5-4 with TRBJ2-1, with TRBD1 identical over 9 bases. Germline CDR1 is SGHNT and CDR2 is YYREEE (reference sequence). Unmatched junction bases numbered 4, after V lost 4 bases and J lost 2 bases. The CDR3 loop spans 15 amino acids.

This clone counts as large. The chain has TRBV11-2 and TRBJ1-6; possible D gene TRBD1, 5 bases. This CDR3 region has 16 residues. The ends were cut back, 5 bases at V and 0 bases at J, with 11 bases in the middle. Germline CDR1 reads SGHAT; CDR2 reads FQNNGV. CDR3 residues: CASSGGFSSYNSPLHF. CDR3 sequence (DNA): TGTGCCAGCAGCGGGGGGTTCAGCTCCTATAATTCACCCCTCCACTTT. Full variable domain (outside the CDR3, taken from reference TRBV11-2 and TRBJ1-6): EAGVAQSPRYKIIEKRQSVAFWCNPISGHATLYWYQQILGQGPKLLIQFQNNGVVDDSQLPKDRFSAERLKGVDSTLKIQPAKLEDSAVYLCASSGGFSSYNSPLHFGNGTRLTVT.

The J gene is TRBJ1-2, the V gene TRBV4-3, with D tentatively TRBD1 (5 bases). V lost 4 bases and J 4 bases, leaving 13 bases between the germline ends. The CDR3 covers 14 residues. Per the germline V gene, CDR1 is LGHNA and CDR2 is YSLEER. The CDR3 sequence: CASSPLGGSYGYTF. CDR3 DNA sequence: TGCGCCAGCAGCCCCCTGGGGGGTAGCTATGGCTACACCTTC.